These 21 T cell receptor beta chains came from one sample sequenced in a study of post-analysis software for immune sequencing data. Study-level results: There were four or five TRBV segments more frequent in patients than controls, and TRBV5-6, TRBV5-1 and TRBV20-1 were among them.

The TCR beta cDNA libraries contained unique molecular identifiers. TCRdb processed the PCR reads anew with MiXCR; each CDR3 protein has one entry. The repertoire consists of under 200,000 distinct CDR3 sequences, with 29% occurring once and the leading ten covering roughly 3.4%. Antigens for these TCRs are unknown. The sequencing sample was made of blood. Receptor source: a girl aged 2-17 years with multiple sclerosis.

In this sample, this clonotype turned up a few times. The germline gene is not matched at one end of the junction; a read error may be the cause. The chain has TRBV28 and TRBJ1-5; tentative D call: TRBD1 (5 bases). Germline values: CDR1 MDHEN, CDR2 SYDVKM. This CDR3 spans 16 amino acids. The CDR3 loop is CVSNTPGGDSNQPQHF. The CDR3 nucleotides read TGTGTCAGCAACACCCCCGGGGGGGATAGCAATCAGCCCCAGCATTTT.

This clonotype was seen repeatedly, ten times or more. This sequence joins TRBV6-5 and TRBJ1-2, with 12 nucleotides matching TRBD1. This CDR3 has 16 residues. The ends lost 2 bases at V and 4 bases at J; junction bases unmatched: 5. Germline loops: CDR1 MNHEY, CDR2 SVGAGI. CDR3 sequence: CASSYAGTGGFYGYTF. The CDR3 nucleotides read TGTGCCAGCAGTTACGCCGGGACAGGGGGCTTCTATGGCTACACCTTC.

Ten or more counts support this clonotype. V gene TRBV4-1 combines with J gene TRBJ2-3; D is perhaps TRBD2 (5 bases). V was clipped by 0 bases and J by 0 bases, with 7 bases between them. CDR1 and CDR2 (germline): MGHRA, YSYEKL. The length of the CDR3 is 15 residues. CDR3 sequence (DNA): TGCGCCAGCAGCCAAGACCGGAGGAGCACAGATACGCAGTATTTT. This encodes CASSQDRRSTDTQYF.

This chain links TRBV7-9 with TRBJ2-1; weak D call: TRBD1 (8 bases). Germline assignment: CDR1 SEHNR and CDR2 FQNEAQ (reference sequence). This CDR3 has 15 residues. Trimming removed 4 bases at V and 3 bases at J, with 13 bases between. In DNA form, the CDR3 reads TGTGCCAGCAGCTCACAGGGGGGGGACTACAATGAGCAGTTCTTC. This codes for CASSSQGGDYNEQFF.

The chain has TRBV7-8 and TRBJ1-1, with D unclear. V lost 3 bases to trimming and J lost 0 bases, with 11 bases between them. The germline V gene encodes CDR1 SGHVS and CDR2 FQNEAQ. This CDR3 has 15 residues. For the CDR3, the DNA is TGTGCCAGCAGCTTTGCTGGGCCTCTGAACACTGAAGCTTTCTTT. This gives the protein CASSFAGPLNTEAFF.

V and J are TRBV5-1 and TRBJ1-1; no reliable D call. Trimming pared 0 bases from V and 5 bases from J, leaving 14 bases between. The V gene's germline CDR1 is SGHRS and CDR2 YFSETQ. This CDR3 contains 15 residues. This CDR3 is CASSLEGPSSTEAFF. The CDR3 nucleotides are TGCGCCAGCAGCTTGGAAGGGCCCTCAAGTACTGAAGCTTTCTTT.

This clonotype was seen a few times. V usage is TRBV14 and J usage is TRBJ2-7; the D gene is possibly TRBD2 (6 bases). Germline loops: CDR1 SGHDN, CDR2 FVKESK. Trimming removed 1 base at V and 2 bases at J, with 12 bases between. This CDR3 spans 15 amino acids. The CDR3 sequence is CASSQAAGTTYEQYF. The CDR3, as DNA: TGTGCCAGCAGCCAAGCGGCGGGAACTACCTACGAGCAGTACTTC.

This clonotype was counted only a few times. The rearrangement uses TRBV29-1 and TRBJ1-1; tentatively, D is TRBD1 (6 bases). Trimming took off 6 bases at V and 0 bases at J, with 17 bases between the two ends. Germline loops: CDR1 SQVTM, CDR2 ANQGSEA. CDR3 length: 15 amino acids. The CDR3 DNA reads TGCAGCGTCGGGTCCAGGGGAATTATGAACACTGAAGCTTTCTTT. Protein: CSVGSRGIMNTEAFF.

The chain recombines TRBV27 with TRBJ1-1; D not certain. Per germline, CDR1 MNHEY and CDR2 SMNVEV (reference sequence). This CDR3 is 12 amino acids long. The germline V and J ends were trimmed by 5 bases and 4 bases, with 8 bases remaining between them. CDR3 sequence (DNA): TGTGCCAGCAGTGAGGCCGGCACTGAAGCTTTCTTT. It yields the protein CASSEAGTEAFF.

This clonotype was observed a few times. The J gene is TRBJ2-3, the V gene TRBV4-2; D is possibly TRBD2 (6 bases). This CDR3 contains 18 residues. From germline, CDR1 is LGHNA and CDR2 YNFKEQ. V gave up 4 bases and J gave up 0 bases, with 20 bases separating them. The CDR3 region is CASSRTRRAGTSTDTQYF. CDR3 bases: TGTGCCAGCAGCCGAACCCGGAGGGCGGGGACTAGCACAGATACGCAGTATTTT.

This rearrangement joins TRBV7-2 to TRBJ2-3; D is uncertain. The CDR3 is 16 residues long. Trimming took off 3 bases at V and 3 bases at J, with 16 bases between the two ends. The V gene's germline CDR1 is SGHTA and CDR2 FQGNSA. The CDR3 sequence is CASSFRPLILTDTQYF. CDR3 nucleotides: TGTGCCAGCAGCTTTAGGCCGCTCATCTTAACAGATACGCAGTATTTT.

In the case of this clonotype: Just one base apart from a much larger clone, this may be a read error. CDR3 sequence (DNA): TGCAGCGTTGATCTCGCAGGAGGTGAAACTTTCTTT. Translating gives CSVDLAGGETFF. The rearrangement links TRBV29-1 to TRBJ1-1, with D uncertain. Germline V gives CDR1 SQVTM, CDR2 ANQGSEA. The CDR3 has 12 residues.

The chain joins TRBV7-3 to TRBJ1-3; D not certain. Trimming removed 5 bases at V and 0 bases at J, with 17 bases between. This CDR3 has 17 residues. The germline V gene encodes CDR1 SGHTA and CDR2 FQGTGA. CDR3 in DNA: TGTGCCAGCAGCCTACAACCCCCCGGGAGCTCTGGAAACACCATATATTTT. It translates to CASSLQPPGSSGNTIYF.

The sample holds many counts of this clonotype. The V gene is TRBV29-1, the J gene TRBJ2-7; 8 nucleotides agree with TRBD1. Trimming at V came to 7 bases and at J to 2 bases, leaving 7 bases not matched to a gene. Looked up from germline, CDR1 is SQVTM and CDR2 is ANQGSEA. The CDR3 totals 13 residues. The DNA of the CDR3 is TGCAGCGGTGGACAGGGAAGCCCCTACGAGCAGTACTTC. It translates to CSGGQGSPYEQYF.

In regard to this clonotype: This clone may be a read error of a much larger clone one base away. The gene calls are TRBV20-1 and TRBJ2-5; D is ambiguous. CDR1 is DFQATT and CDR2 is SNEGSKA in the germline V gene (reference sequence). This CDR3 has 13 residues. CDR3 in DNA: TGCCGTGCTAGAATGGGCAACCAAGAGACCCAGTACTTC. It yields the protein CRARMGNQETQYF.

The chain carries TRBV6-5 and TRBJ2-3, with 10 positions matching TRBD2. Germline V gene data show CDR1 as MNHEY and CDR2 as SVGAGI. V lost 3 bases, J lost 4 bases, and 16 bases stayed unmatched. The CDR3 sequence is 19 residues long. The CDR3 loop reads CASSYTPPWVAGGADTQYF. CDR3 coding DNA: TGTGCCAGCAGTTATACCCCTCCTTGGGTAGCGGGGGGCGCAGATACGCAGTATTTT.

This clonotype appeared many times. The chain has TRBV20-1 and TRBJ2-7; D gene uncertain. Trimming left V 6 bases short and J 2 bases short, with 17 bases between. Germline CDR1 DFQATT, CDR2 SNEGSKA (reference sequence). The CDR3 length is 14 residues. DNA for the CDR3: TGCAGTGCGCCCCGTGTGGTCCCGCCCTACGAGCAGTACTTC. Protein product: CSAPRVVPPYEQYF.

This clonotype has more than one count but fewer than ten. The rearrangement uses TRBV18 and TRBJ1-1; D unresolved. V lost 6 bases, J lost 1 base, and 9 bases lay in between. The CDR3 consists of 13 residues. Per the germline V gene, CDR1 is KGHSH and CDR2 is LQKENI. CDR3 residues: CASSRAENTEAFF. CDR3 in DNA: TGTGCCAGCTCCCGGGCAGAGAACACTGAAGCTTTCTTT.

CDR3 nucleotides: TGTGCCAGCAGTCGAGGGACTAGCGGGAGAAATGAGCAGTTCTTC. Its protein is CASSRGTSGRNEQFF. The chain joins TRBV27 to TRBJ2-1, with 14 bases aligning to TRBD2. There are 15 residues in the CDR3. Unmatched junction bases numbered 4, after V lost 5 bases and J lost 7 bases. In germline, CDR1 is MNHEY, CDR2 SMNVEV (reference sequence).

Note on this clonotype: One base away lies a much larger clone, so this may be a sequencing read error. Without the conserved terminal phenylalanine or tryptophan, this CDR3 likely stems from a read error. The genes are TRBV29-1 and TRBJ1-1; weak D call: TRBD1 (5 bases). The germline V and J ends were trimmed by 4 bases and 5 bases, with 14 bases remaining between them. Germline CDR1 SQVTM, CDR2 ANQGSEA. The CDR3 is 13 residues long. The CDR3 sequence is CSVVRGRRTEAFC. The DNA of the CDR3 is TGCAGCGTTGTACGGGGGAGAAGGACTGAAGCTTTCTGT.

About this clonotype itself: This may come from a read error, since a much larger clone is one base off. The CDR3: CASSNSGGLSSYNEQYF. The CDR3 DNA reads TGTGCCAGCAGTAACAGTGGGGGACTGAGCTCCTACAATGAGCAGTACTTC. The chain combines TRBV6-5 with TRBJ2-1; TRBD2 is a possible D gene (6 bases). The end of the DNA is better explained by TRBJ2-7, so the J call may be wrong. Germline V CDR1 and CDR2: MNHEY, SVGAGI. The CDR3 length is 17 residues.